The T cell receptor beta chain described here comes from a study of cytomegalovirus exposure and HLA in healthy donors. Whole-study findings and limits: There were some V segments, including TRBV6-2 and TRBV6-3, excluded as indistinguishable.

Both 60 Vbeta primers and 13 Jbeta primers went into the PCR. Method: immunoSEQ multiplex PCR; TCRdb's copy keeps in-frame clones and lacks some. The repertoire holds 190,000 or so clones, with 83% as singletons. Of note for this clone: The antigen is unknown.

J lost 8 bases, V lost 4 bases, and 8 bases had no gene match. The germline gives CDR1 KGHSH, CDR2 LQKENI. The CDR3 sequence is 14 residues long. Sequenced: PBMCs. The chain employs TRBV18 and TRBJ1-2, with 9 nucleotides matching TRBD1. The clonotype originates from a man aged 45-65 years in good health and CMV-seronegative. The CDR3 sequence is CASSQKQGAEGYTF. The CDR3, as DNA: TGTGCCAGCTCACAGAAACAGGGGGCGGAGGGCTACACCTTC.